This record concerns one T cell receptor beta chain sequence. Original processing notes: The assay estimated nucleated cells by amplifying reference gene primers. This table comes from immunoSEQ multiplex PCR, and its TCRdb copy is limited to in-frame clones, with some not included. The V and J calls and clone size are taken from that table; D and trimming were inferred from the DNA. The table lists around 150,000 clones, approximately 80% of them singletons. Assignment of participants to cohorts was predicated upon participant-reported clinical history. Recovered participants had two consecutive negative NP/OP PCR tests, healthcare professional clearance, or symptom resolution. Per the germline V gene, CDR1 is SNHLY and CDR2 is FYNNEI. V was clipped by 6 bases and J by 3 bases; unmatched bases: 8. The CDR3 is made up of 15 amino acids. These data originate in a study of blood T cell repertoires in COVID-19. Study summary: T cells, B-cell-depleted T cells, or PBMCs provided the cDNA or gDNA that served as material.

The chain links TRBV2 to TRBJ2-3, with TRBD1 identical over 8 bases. Sequencing was carried out using PBMCs or T cells enriched from blood (not recorded which). The sequence was obtained from a woman in her thirties or forties who had recovered from COVID-19. CDR3 coding DNA: TGTGCCAGCAGGGACAGGGCGGATTTAACAGATACGCAGTATTTT. Translated: CASRDRADLTDTQYF.